This entry concerns a single T cell receptor (beta chain). Measured with immunoSEQ multiplex PCR; TCRdb has only the in-frame clones, and not every one. The sample carries 1.5 million to 1.9 million clones, about 98% recorded once. This sample is drawn from a study of shared clonotypes between healthy human individuals. Germline assignment: CDR1 LGHNA and CDR2 YNFKEQ. Trimming at V came to 7 bases and at J to 7 bases, leaving 6 bases not matched to a gene. The CDR3 is 14 residues long. The TCR comes from a man between 25 and 39 years old in good health. The V call is TRBV4-2, the J call TRBJ2-2, with 10 positions matching TRBD2. The sample comprised naive CD4+ T cells sorted from blood. Subset described: CD45RA+ positively selected. CDR3 residues: CASTLAGEDGELFF. The CDR3 DNA reads as TGTGCCAGCACCCTAGCGGGGGAGGACGGGGAGCTGTTTTTT.